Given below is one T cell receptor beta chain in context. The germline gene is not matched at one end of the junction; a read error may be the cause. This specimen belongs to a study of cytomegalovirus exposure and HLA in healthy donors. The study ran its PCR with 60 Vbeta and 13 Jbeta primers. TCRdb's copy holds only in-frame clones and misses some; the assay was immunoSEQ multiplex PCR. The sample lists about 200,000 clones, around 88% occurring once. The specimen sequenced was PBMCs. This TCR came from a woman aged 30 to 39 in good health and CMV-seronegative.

The DNA for the CDR3 is TGTGCCAGCAGTCTCCTAGCGGGAGGGCCTATCTTC. This encodes CASSLLAGGPIF. The V call is TRBV2, the J call TRBJ2-1, with 12 bases identical to TRBD2. CDR1 is SNHLY, CDR2 FYNNEI, per germline. This CDR3 is 12 amino acids long.